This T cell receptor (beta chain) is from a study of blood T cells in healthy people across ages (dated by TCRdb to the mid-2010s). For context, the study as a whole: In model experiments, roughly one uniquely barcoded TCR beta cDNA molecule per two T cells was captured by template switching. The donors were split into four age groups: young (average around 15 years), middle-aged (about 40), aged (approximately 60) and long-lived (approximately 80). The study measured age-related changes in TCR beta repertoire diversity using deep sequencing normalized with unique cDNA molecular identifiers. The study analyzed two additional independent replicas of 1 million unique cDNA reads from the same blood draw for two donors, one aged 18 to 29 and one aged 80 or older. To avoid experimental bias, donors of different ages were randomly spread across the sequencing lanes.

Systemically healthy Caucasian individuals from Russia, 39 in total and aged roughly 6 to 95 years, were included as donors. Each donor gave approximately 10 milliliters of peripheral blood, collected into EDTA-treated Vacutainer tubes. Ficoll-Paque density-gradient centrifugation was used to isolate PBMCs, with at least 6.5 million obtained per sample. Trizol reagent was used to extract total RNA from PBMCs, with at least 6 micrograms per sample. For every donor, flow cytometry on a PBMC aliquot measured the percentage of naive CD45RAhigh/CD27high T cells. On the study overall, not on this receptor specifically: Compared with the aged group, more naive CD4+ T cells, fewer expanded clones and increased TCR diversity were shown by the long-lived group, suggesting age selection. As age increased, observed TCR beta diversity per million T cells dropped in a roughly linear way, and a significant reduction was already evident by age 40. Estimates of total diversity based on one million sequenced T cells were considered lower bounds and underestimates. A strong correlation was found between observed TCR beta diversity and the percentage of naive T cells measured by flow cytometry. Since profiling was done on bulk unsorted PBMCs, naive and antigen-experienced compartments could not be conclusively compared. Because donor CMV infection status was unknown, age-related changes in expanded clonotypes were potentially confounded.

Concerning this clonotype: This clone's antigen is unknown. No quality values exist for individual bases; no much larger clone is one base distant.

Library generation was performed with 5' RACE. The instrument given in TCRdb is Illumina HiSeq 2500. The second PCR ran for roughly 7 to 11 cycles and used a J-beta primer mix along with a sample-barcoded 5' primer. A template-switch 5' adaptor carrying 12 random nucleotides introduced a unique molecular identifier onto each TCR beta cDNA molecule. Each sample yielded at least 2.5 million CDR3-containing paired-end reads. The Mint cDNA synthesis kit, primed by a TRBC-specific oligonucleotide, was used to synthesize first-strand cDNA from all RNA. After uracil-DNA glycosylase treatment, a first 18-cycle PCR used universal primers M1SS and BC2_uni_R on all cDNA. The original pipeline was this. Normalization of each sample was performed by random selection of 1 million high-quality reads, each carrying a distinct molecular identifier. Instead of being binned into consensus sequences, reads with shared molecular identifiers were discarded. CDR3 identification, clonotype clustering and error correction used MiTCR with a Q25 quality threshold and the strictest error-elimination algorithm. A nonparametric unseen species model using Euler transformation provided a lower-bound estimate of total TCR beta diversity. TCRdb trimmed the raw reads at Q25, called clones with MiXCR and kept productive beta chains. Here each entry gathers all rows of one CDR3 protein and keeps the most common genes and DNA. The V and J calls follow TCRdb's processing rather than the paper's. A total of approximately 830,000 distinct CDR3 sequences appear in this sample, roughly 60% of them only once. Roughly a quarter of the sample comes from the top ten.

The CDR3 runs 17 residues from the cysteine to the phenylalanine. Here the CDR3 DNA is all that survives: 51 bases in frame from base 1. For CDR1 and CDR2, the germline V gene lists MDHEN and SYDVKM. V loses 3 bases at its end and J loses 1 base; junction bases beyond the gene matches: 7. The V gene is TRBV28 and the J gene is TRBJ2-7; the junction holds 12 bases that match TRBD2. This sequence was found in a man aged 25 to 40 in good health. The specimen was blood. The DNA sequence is TGTGCCAGCAGTTTTTCTAGCGGGGGGGCCGAATCCTACGAGCAGTACTTC. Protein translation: CASSFSSGGAESYEQYF.